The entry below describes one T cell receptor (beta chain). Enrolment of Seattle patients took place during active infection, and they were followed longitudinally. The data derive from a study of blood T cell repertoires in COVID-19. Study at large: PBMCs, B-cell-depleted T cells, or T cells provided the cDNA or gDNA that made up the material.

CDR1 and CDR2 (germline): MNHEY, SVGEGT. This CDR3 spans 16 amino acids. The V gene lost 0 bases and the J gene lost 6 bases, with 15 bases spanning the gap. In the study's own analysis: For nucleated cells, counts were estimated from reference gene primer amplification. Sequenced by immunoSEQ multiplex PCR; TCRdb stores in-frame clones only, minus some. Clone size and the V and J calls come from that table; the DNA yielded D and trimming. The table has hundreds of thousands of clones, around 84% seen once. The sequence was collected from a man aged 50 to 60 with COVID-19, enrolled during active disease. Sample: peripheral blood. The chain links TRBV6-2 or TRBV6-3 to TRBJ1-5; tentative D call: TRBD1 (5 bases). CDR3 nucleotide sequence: TGTGCCAGCAGTTACTCGGTTCGCGGGGCCGGTCAGCCCCAGCATTTT. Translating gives CASSYSVRGAGQPQHF.